The clone carrying this T cell receptor (beta chain) has a count of ten or more. The data were taken from a study of neurological immune-mediated disorders. TCRdb passed the 5' RACE reads through MiXCR, listing each CDR3 protein once. The sample lists under 50,000 distinct CDR3 sequences, about 25% occurring once. Germline CDR1 SGHRS, CDR2 YFSETQ. V shed 4 bases, J shed 7 bases, and the junction held 15 bases outside the gene matches. This CDR3 is 17 amino acids long. This rearrangement joins TRBV5-1 to TRBJ2-1; 9 bases match TRBD1. This TCR derives from a woman in her sixties or seventies in good health. The sequenced material came from PBMCs. The CDR3 DNA follows: TGCGCCAGCAGCCTGATACCGGGACAGGGTTTATCAAATGAGCAGTTCTTC. As protein: CASSLIPGQGLSNEQFF.